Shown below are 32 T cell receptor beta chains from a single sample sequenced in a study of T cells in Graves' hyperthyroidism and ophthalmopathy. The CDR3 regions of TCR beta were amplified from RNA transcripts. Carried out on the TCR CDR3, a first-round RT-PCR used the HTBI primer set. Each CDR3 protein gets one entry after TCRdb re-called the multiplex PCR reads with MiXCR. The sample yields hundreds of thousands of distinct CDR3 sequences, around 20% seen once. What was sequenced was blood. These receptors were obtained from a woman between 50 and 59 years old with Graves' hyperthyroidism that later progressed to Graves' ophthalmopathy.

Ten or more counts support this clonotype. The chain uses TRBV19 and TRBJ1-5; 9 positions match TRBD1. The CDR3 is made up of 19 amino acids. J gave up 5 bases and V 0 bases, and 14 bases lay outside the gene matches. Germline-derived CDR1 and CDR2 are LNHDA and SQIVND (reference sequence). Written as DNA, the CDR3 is TGTGCCAGTAGTATAGAACCACGGACAGGGGCGAGGTTATATCAGCCCCAGCATTTT. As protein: CASSIEPRTGARLYQPQHF.

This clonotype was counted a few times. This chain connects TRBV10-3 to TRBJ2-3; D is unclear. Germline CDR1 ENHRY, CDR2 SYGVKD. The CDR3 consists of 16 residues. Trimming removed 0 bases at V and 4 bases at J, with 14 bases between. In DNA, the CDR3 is TGTGCCATCAGTGAGTCGCCACGGGCCGGGTCAGATACGCAGTATTTT. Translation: CAISESPRAGSDTQYF.

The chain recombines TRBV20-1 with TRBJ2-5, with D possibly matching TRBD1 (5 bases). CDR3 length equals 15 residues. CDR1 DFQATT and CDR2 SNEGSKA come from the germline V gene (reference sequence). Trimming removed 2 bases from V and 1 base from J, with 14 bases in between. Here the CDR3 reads CSARSKGRLQETQYF. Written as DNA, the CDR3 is TGCAGTGCTAGAAGTAAGGGGCGTCTCCAAGAGACCCAGTACTTC.

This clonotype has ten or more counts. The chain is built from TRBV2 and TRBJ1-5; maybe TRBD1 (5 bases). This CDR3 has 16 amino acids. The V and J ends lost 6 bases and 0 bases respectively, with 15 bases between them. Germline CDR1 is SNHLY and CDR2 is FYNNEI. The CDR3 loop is CASRSGGTYSNQPQHF. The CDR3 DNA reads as TGTGCCAGCAGATCGGGGGGAACCTATAGCAATCAGCCCCAGCATTTT. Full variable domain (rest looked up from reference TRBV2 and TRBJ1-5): EPEVTQTPSHQVTQMGQEVILRCVPISNHLYFYWYRQILGQKVEFLVSFYNNEISEKSEIFDDQFSVERPDGSNFTLKIRSTKLEDSAMYFCASRSGGTYSNQPQHFGDGTRLSIL.

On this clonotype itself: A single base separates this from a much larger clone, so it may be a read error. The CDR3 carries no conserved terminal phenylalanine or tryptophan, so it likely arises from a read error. CDR3 protein: CAMGTGHTGELFS. CDR3 DNA: TGTGCCATGGGGACAGGGCACACCGGGGAGCTGTTTTCT. The chain has TRBV10-3 and TRBJ2-2; 9 bases agree with TRBD1. Germline V gene lookup returns CDR1 ENHRY and CDR2 SYGVKD. V lost 9 bases and J lost 3; bases outside the gene matches: 2. The CDR3 sequence is 13 residues long.

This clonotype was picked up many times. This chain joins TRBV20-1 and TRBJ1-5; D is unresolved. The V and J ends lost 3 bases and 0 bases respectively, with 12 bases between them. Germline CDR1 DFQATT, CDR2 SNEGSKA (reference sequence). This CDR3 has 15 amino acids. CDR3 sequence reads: CSASGPGVSNQPQHF. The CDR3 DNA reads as TGCAGTGCTAGTGGACCGGGCGTTAGCAATCAGCCCCAGCATTTT.

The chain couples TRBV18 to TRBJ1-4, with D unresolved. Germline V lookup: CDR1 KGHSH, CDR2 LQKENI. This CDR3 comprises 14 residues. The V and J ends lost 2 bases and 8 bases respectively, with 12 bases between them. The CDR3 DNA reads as TGTGCCAGCTCACCAGGCGGCCAGTCAGAAAAACTGTTTTTT. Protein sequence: CASSPGGQSEKLFF.

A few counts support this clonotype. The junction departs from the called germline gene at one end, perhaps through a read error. The CDR3 here is CASSQVQGVSGNAIYF. CDR3 coding DNA: TGTGCCAGCAGCCAAGTACAGGGTGTATCTGGAAACGCCATATATTTT. This chain connects TRBV3-1 to TRBJ1-3, with TRBD1 as a possible D gene (6 bases). Looked up from germline, CDR1 is LGHDT and CDR2 is YNNKEL (reference sequence). The CDR3 runs 16 residues.

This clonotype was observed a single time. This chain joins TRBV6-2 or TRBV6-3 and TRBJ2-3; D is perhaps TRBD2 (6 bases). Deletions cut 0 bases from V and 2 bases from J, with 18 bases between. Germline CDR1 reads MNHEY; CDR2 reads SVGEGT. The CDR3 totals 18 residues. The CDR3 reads CASSYSKERLDITDTQYF. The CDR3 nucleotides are TGTGCCAGCAGTTACTCGAAAGAACGACTAGACATCACAGATACGCAGTATTTT.

The CDR3, as DNA: TGTGCCAGTAGTACCGCAGAGACAGGCGTTAATGAAAAACTGTTTTTT. Translation: CASSTAETGVNEKLFF. The chain recombines TRBV19 with TRBJ1-4; a weak D match, TRBD1 (6 bases). V gave up 4 bases and J gave up 4 bases, with 16 bases separating them. The CDR3 sequence is 16 residues long. CDR1 and CDR2 from the germline V gene are LNHDA and SQIVND (reference sequence).

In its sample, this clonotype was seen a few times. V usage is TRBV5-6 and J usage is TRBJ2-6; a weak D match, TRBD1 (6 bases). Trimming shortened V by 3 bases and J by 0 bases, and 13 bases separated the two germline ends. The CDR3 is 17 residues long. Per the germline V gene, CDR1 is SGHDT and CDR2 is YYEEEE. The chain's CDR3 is CASSSGESGSGANVLTF. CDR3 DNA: TGTGCCAGCAGCTCAGGGGAGTCGGGCTCTGGGGCCAACGTCCTGACTTTC.

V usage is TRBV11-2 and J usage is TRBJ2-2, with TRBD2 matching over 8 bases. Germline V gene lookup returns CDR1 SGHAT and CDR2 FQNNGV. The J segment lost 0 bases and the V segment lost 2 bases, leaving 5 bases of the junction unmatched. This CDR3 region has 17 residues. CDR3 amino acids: CASSLWVGGANTGELFF. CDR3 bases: TGTGCCAGCAGCTTATGGGTCGGGGGGGCGAACACCGGGGAGCTGTTTTTT.

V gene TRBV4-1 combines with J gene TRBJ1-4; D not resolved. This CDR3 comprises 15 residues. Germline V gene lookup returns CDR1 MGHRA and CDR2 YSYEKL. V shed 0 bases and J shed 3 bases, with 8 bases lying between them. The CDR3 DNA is TGCGCCAGCAGCCAAGATCAGCAATCTAATGAAAAACTGTTTTTT. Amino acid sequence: CASSQDQQSNEKLFF.

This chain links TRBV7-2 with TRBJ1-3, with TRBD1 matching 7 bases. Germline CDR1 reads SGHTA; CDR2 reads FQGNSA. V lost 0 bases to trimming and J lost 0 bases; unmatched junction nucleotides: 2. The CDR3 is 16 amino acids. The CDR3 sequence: CASSLAGTVSGNTIYF. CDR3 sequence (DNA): TGTGCCAGCAGCTTAGCCGGGACAGTCTCTGGAAACACCATATATTTT.

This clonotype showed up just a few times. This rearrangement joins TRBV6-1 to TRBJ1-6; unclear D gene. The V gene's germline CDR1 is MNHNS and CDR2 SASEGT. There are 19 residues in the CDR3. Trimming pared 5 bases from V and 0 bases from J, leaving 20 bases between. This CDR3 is CASSYAQSDGFSYNSPLHF. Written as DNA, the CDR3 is TGTGCCAGCAGTTACGCGCAGAGCGATGGGTTCTCCTATAATTCACCCCTCCACTTT.

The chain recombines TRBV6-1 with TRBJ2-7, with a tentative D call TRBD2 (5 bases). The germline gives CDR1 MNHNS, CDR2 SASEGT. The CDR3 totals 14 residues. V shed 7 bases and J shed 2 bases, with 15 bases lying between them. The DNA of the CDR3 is TGTGCCAGCACCCCCGACGTGGAGGCCTACGAGCAGTACTTC. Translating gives CASTPDVEAYEQYF.

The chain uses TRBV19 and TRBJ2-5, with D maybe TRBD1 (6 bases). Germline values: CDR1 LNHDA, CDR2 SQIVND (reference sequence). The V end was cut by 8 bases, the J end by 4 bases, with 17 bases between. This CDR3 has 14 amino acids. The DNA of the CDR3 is TGTGCCAGTTCGACAGGAGACGCAAGAGAGACCCAGTACTTC. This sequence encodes CASSTGDARETQYF.

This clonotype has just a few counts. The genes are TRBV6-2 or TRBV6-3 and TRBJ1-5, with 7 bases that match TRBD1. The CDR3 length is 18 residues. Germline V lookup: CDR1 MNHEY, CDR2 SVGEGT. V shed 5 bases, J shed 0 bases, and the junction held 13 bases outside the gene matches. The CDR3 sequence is CASSAPTDRLYSNQPQHF. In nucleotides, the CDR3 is TGTGCCAGCAGTGCCCCAACGGACAGGCTCTATAGCAATCAGCCCCAGCATTTT.

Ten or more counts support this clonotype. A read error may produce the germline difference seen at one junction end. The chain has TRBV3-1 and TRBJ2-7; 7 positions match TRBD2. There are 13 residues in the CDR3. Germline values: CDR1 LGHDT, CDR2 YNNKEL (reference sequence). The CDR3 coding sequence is TGCGCCAGCAGCCAGGTGGGGGGGTACGAGCAGTACTTC. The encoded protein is CASSQVGGYEQYF.

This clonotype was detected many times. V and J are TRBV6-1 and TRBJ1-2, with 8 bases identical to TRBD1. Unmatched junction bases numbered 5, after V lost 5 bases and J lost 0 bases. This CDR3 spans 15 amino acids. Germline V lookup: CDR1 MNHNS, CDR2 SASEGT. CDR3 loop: CASSPRTGPNYGYTF. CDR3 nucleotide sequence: TGTGCCAGCAGTCCCAGGACAGGGCCTAACTATGGCTACACCTTC.

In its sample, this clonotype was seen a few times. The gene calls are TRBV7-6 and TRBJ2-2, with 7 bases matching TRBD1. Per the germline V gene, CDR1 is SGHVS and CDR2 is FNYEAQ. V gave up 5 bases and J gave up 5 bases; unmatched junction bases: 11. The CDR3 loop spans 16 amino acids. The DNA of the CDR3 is TGTGCCAGCAGCGAACCGGGACAGAGAGAAACCGGGGAGCTGTTTTTT. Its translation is CASSEPGQRETGELFF.

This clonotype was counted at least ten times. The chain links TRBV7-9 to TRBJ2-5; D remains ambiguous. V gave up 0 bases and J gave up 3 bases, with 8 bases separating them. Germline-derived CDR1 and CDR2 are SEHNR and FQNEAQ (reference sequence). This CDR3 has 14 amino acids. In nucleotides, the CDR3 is TGTGCCAGCAGCTTAGCCAACAGTGAAGAGACCCAGTACTTC. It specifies CASSLANSEETQYF.

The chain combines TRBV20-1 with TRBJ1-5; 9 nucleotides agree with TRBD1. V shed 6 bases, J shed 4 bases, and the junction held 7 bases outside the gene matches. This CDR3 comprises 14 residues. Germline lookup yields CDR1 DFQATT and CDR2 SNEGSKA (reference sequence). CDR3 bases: TGCAGTGCGCCGACAGGGGGATGGAATCAGCCCCAGCATTTT. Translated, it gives CSAPTGGWNQPQHF.

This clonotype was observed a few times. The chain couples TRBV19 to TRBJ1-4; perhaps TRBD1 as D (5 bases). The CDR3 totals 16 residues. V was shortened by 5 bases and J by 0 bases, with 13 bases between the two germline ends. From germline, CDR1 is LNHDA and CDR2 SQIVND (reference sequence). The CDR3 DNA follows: TGTGCCAGTAGTGCTCCCGCGGGGCCAACTAATGAAAAACTGTTTTTT. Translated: CASSAPAGPTNEKLFF. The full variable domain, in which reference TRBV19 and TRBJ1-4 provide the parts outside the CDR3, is DGGITQSPKYLFRKEGQNVTLSCEQNLNHDAMYWYRQDPGQGLRLIYYSQIVNDFQKGDIAEGYSVSREKKESFPLTVTSAQKNPTAFYLCASSAPAGPTNEKLFFGSGTQLSVL.

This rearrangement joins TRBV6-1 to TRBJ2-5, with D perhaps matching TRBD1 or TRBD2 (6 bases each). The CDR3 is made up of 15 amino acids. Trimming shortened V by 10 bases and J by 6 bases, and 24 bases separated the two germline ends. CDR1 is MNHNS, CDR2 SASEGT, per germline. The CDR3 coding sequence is TGTGCCACCTCTGGGGGCAATTGGAGGGGACAGACCCAGTACTTC. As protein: CATSGGNWRGQTQYF.

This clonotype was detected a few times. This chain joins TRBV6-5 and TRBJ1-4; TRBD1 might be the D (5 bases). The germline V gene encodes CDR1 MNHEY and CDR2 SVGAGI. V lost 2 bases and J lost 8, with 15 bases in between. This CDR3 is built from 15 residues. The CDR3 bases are TGTGCCAGCAGTTACCGGGACGGTGGGTGGGAAAAACTGTTTTTT. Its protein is CASSYRDGGWEKLFF.

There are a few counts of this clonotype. DNA of the CDR3: TGTGCCAGCAGTGAGGCGGGCAGGAACACCGGGGAGCTGTTTTTT. The encoded protein is CASSEAGRNTGELFF. The rearrangement uses TRBV2 and TRBJ2-2, with D tentatively TRBD2 (5 bases). Germline values: CDR1 SNHLY, CDR2 FYNNEI. The germline V and J ends were trimmed by 3 bases and 1 base, with 9 bases remaining between them. CDR3 size: 15 residues.

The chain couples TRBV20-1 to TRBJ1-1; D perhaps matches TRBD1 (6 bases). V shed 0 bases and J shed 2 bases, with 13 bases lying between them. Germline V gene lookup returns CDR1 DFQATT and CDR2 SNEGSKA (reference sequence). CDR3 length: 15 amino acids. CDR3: CSARDAAGANTEAFF. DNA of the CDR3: TGCAGTGCTAGAGATGCCGCAGGGGCAAACACTGAAGCTTTCTTT.

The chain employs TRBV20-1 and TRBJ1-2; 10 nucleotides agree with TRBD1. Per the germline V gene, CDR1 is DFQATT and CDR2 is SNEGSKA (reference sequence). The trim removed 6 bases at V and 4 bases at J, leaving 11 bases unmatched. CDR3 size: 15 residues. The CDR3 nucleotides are TGCAGTGCCGACTTTCGACAGGGGGCGATCTATGGCTACACCTTC. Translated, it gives CSADFRQGAIYGYTF.

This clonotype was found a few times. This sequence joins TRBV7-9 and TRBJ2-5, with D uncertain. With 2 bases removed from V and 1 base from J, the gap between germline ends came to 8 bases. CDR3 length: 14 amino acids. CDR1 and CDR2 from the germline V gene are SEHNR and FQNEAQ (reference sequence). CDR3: CASSLSVAQETQYF. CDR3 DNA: TGTGCCAGCAGCTTATCCGTAGCCCAAGAGACCCAGTACTTC.

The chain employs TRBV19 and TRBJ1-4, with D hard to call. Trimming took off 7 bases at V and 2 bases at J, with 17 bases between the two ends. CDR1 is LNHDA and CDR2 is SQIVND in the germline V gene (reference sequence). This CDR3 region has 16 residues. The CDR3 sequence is CASTPSGGSTNEKLFF. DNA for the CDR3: TGTGCCAGTACCCCATCGGGAGGGTCGACTAATGAAAAACTGTTTTTT.

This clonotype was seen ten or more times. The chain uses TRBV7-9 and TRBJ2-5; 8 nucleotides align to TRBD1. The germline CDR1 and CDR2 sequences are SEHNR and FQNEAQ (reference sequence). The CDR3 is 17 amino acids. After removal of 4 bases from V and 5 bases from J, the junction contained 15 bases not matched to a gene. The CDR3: CASSSLPGGAKYETQYF. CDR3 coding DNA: TGTGCCAGCAGCTCGCTGCCAGGGGGCGCGAAGTACGAGACCCAGTACTTC.